The 30 T cell receptor beta chains below all came from one sample that was sequenced in a study of blood T cell repertoires in COVID-19. Method: immunoSEQ multiplex PCR; TCRdb's copy keeps in-frame clones and lacks some. The repertoire consists of roughly 280,000 clones, with 70% to 90% occurring once and the leading ten covering approximately 4%. Material for sequencing was peripheral blood. The receptors come from a man aged 18 to 30 with active or convalescent COVID-19.

The rearrangement links TRBV12-3 or TRBV12-4 to TRBJ2-1; perhaps TRBD1 as D (5 bases). There are 13 residues in the CDR3. V lost 5 bases, J lost 6 bases, and 11 bases lay in between. Written as DNA, the CDR3 is TGTGCCAGCAGTCCCCCAGGGCGCAATGAGCAGTTCTTC. It codes for CASSPPGRNEQFF.

The J gene is TRBJ2-1, the V gene TRBV9, with 11 bases aligning to TRBD2. V lost 4 bases and J lost 8; bases outside the gene matches: 8. The germline V gene has CDR1 SGDLS and CDR2 YYNGEE. This CDR3 has 15 amino acids. CDR3 in amino acids: CASSTLAGVLDEQFF. The DNA for the CDR3 is TGTGCCAGCAGCACACTAGCGGGAGTTCTCGATGAGCAGTTCTTC.

The chain carries TRBV27 and TRBJ2-7; 7 nucleotides align to TRBD2. With V trimmed by 6 bases and J by 2 bases, 13 bases remained unmatched. The CDR3 consists of 16 residues. Germline V gene data show CDR1 as MNHEY and CDR2 as SMNVEV (reference sequence). CDR3 residues: CASSTGLGGYTYEQYF. DNA of the CDR3: TGTGCCAGCAGCACCGGGCTGGGAGGGTATACCTACGAGCAGTACTTC.

The chain is built from TRBV4-3 and TRBJ1-1; D call uncertain. CDR1 is LGHNA, CDR2 YSLEER, per germline. V was pared by 0 bases and J by 5 bases, with 16 bases between. The CDR3 runs to 16 residues. CDR3 residues: CASSQDYPQYTTEAFF. The CDR3 coding sequence is TGCGCCAGCAGCCAAGATTATCCACAGTATACGACTGAAGCTTTCTTT.

The J gene is TRBJ1-2, the V gene TRBV7-9; a possible D gene is TRBD1 (6 bases). Germline loops: CDR1 SEHNR, CDR2 FQNEAQ (reference sequence). The CDR3 loop spans 14 amino acids. V lost 6 bases and J 7 bases, leaving 18 bases between the germline ends. CDR3 region: CASRLQGYNSGYTF. As DNA, the CDR3 is TGTGCCAGCAGGCTACAGGGCTACAATTCTGGCTACACCTTC.

This chain connects TRBV19 to TRBJ1-1, with D possibly being TRBD1 (5 bases). V was cut by 5 bases and J by 1 base, with 8 bases left in between. CDR1 is LNHDA, CDR2 SQIVND, per germline (reference sequence). This CDR3 has 13 residues. The CDR3 DNA sequence: TGTGCCAGTAGTTGGGGGGGGAACACTGAAGCTTTCTTT. This codes for CASSWGGNTEAFF.

The rearrangement links TRBV6-6 to TRBJ2-2; no clear D gene. The V and J ends lost 4 bases and 3 bases respectively, with 12 bases between them. Germline V gene sequence: CDR1 MNHNY, CDR2 SVGAGI (reference sequence). This CDR3 is 15 amino acids long. CDR3 sequence reads: CASSLRWADTGELFF. The CDR3, as DNA: TGTGCCAGCAGTTTACGGTGGGCTGACACCGGGGAGCTGTTTTTT.

The rearrangement links TRBV7-6 to TRBJ2-3, with TRBD2 matching over 13 bases. CDR1 is SGHVS and CDR2 is FNYEAQ in the germline V gene. CDR3 length equals 16 residues. V shed 5 bases and J 4 bases; nucleotides not matched to a gene: 6. CDR3 residues: CASSPTSGRASDTQYF. The CDR3 DNA sequence: TGTGCCAGCAGCCCCACTAGCGGGAGGGCATCAGATACGCAGTATTTT.

The chain recombines TRBV25-1 with TRBJ2-1, with 8 bases identical to TRBD2. Germline V gives CDR1 MGHDK, CDR2 SYGVNS. J lost 2 bases, V lost 4 bases, and 13 bases had no gene match. The CDR3 length is 18 residues. CDR3 nucleotide sequence: TGTGCCAGCAGTGGCCGGGGGGGGCAGGGTCTTCCCTACAATGAGCAGTTCTTC. It is translated as CASSGRGGQGLPYNEQFF.

V is TRBV12-5 and J is TRBJ1-4, with D unresolved. Germline V lookup: CDR1 LGHNT, CDR2 FRNRAP. The CDR3 runs 17 residues. Trimming took 0 bases from V and 4 from J, leaving 15 bases between them. The CDR3 DNA is TGTGCTAGTGGTTTGGTACTGACCGGCAGCGATAATGAAAAACTGTTTTTT. Translating it yields CASGLVLTGSDNEKLFF.

V usage is TRBV7-9 and J usage is TRBJ1-5; perhaps TRBD1 as D (6 bases). Germline V lookup: CDR1 SEHNR, CDR2 FQNEAQ (reference sequence). This CDR3 comprises 14 residues. Trimming left V 5 bases short and J 3 bases short, with 11 bases between. Here the CDR3 reads CASSKTGNNQPQHF. The CDR3 DNA follows: TGTGCCAGCAGCAAGACAGGAAACAATCAGCCCCAGCATTTT.

The CDR3 spells CASSLVLDRAGANVLTF. The CDR3 bases are TGTGCCAGCAGCTTAGTTCTGGACAGGGCAGGGGCCAACGTCCTGACTTTC. The V call is TRBV11-3, the J call TRBJ2-6; 8 nucleotides align to TRBD1. This CDR3 has 17 amino acids. The germline CDR1 and CDR2 sequences are SGHNT and YENEEA. Trimming cost V 1 base and J 4 bases; bases outside gene matches: 6.

The V and J genes are TRBV6-5 and TRBJ2-7; the match to TRBD1 covers 7 bases. The CDR3 contains 13 residues. The germline CDR1 and CDR2 sequences are MNHEY and SVGAGI. V shed 10 bases and J 1 base; nucleotides not matched to a gene: 7. CDR3: CATNRDSSYEQYF. The CDR3 nucleotides read TGTGCCACCAACCGGGACAGTTCCTACGAGCAGTACTTC.

The chain combines TRBV2 with TRBJ1-4, with D unresolved. The V and J ends lost 3 bases and 6 bases respectively, with 8 bases between them. CDR1 and CDR2 from the germline V gene are SNHLY and FYNNEI. The CDR3 totals 13 residues. Here the CDR3 reads CASSDESYEKLFF. The CDR3 DNA follows: TGTGCCAGCAGTGATGAAAGCTATGAAAAACTGTTTTTT.

This sequence joins TRBV5-3 and TRBJ2-3; TRBD2 matches 7 bases. TRBV5-3 is sorted into the ORF group, with uncertain function. The length of the CDR3 is 14 residues. The trim removed 7 bases at V and 2 bases at J, leaving 7 bases unmatched. The CDR3 coding sequence is TGTGCCAGAGAAGGGCGGGGGAACACAGATACGCAGTATTTT. This translates into CAREGRGNTDTQYF.

V gene TRBV12-3 or TRBV12-4 combines with J gene TRBJ2-1; no clear D. Between the trimmed V and J ends, which lost 1 base and 6 bases, there was a span of 4 bases. The CDR3 is 12 amino acids. This CDR3 reads CASSLGGNEQFF. The CDR3 region has the DNA TGTGCCAGCAGTTTAGGAGGCAATGAGCAGTTCTTC.

V is TRBV7-9 and J is TRBJ2-3, with D tentatively TRBD1 (6 bases). The V gene's germline CDR1 is SEHNR and CDR2 FQNEAQ (reference sequence). The germline V and J ends were trimmed by 5 bases and 1 base, with 16 bases remaining between them. CDR3 length: 16 residues. In nucleotides, the CDR3 is TGTGCCAGCAGCCCCCAGCCAGGGGTGGGCACAGATACGCAGTATTTT. It encodes CASSPQPGVGTDTQYF.

In DNA, the CDR3 is TGTGCCAGCGCCGGTCTAGCTAGCACAGATACGCAGTATTTT. This codes for CASAGLASTDTQYF. The J gene is TRBJ2-3, the V gene TRBV11-1; a possible D gene is TRBD2 (5 bases). Per germline, CDR1 SGHAT and CDR2 FQDESV (reference sequence). This CDR3 is built from 14 residues. Trimming took off 8 bases at V and 0 bases at J, with 12 bases between the two ends. Complete variable domain (other parts from reference TRBV11-1 and TRBJ2-3): EAEVAQSPRYKITEKSQAVAFWCDPISGHATLYWYRQILGQGPELLVQFQDESVVDDSQLPKDRFSAERLKGVDSTLKIQPAELGDSAMYLCASAGLASTDTQYFGPGTRLTVL.

The rearrangement joins TRBV18 to TRBJ2-5, with TRBD2 as a possible D gene (6 bases). The CDR3 has 13 residues. Germline lookup yields CDR1 KGHSH and CDR2 LQKENI. The V and J ends lost 3 bases and 9 bases respectively, with 14 bases between them. The CDR3 coding sequence is TGTGCCAGCTCACCTGATACCCGGAGGGCCCAGTACTTC. This translates into CASSPDTRRAQYF.

The gene calls are TRBV2 and TRBJ1-1; D call uncertain. CDR1 and CDR2 (germline): SNHLY, FYNNEI. CDR3 length equals 12 residues. Trimming shortened V by 8 bases and J by 3 bases, and 10 bases separated the two germline ends. The CDR3 coding sequence is TGTGCCAGCGGAGAGTACTACACTGAAGCTTTCTTT. As protein: CASGEYYTEAFF. Variable domain in full (rest from reference TRBV2 and TRBJ1-1): EPEVTQTPSHQVTQMGQEVILRCVPISNHLYFYWYRQILGQKVEFLVSFYNNEISEKSEIFDDQFSVERPDGSNFTLKIRSTKLEDSAMYFCASGEYYTEAFFGQGTRLTVV.

The rearrangement uses TRBV27 and TRBJ2-7, with 11 bases that match TRBD2. Germline-derived CDR1 and CDR2 are MNHEY and SMNVEV (reference sequence). V was pared by 5 bases and J by 3 bases, with 6 bases of the junction left unmatched. The CDR3 has 15 amino acids. CDR3: CASSLPGTSGYEQYF. The CDR3 nucleotides are TGTGCCAGCAGTCTCCCCGGGACTAGCGGCTACGAGCAGTACTTC.

There are a few counts of this clone. The genes are TRBV7-2 and TRBJ2-3; TRBD2 matches 11 bases. The germline V gene has CDR1 SGHTA and CDR2 FQGNSA. After removal of 4 bases from V and 4 bases from J, the junction contained 10 bases not matched to a gene. The CDR3 runs to 17 residues. The CDR3 region has the DNA TGTGCCAGCAGCTGGGGGACTAGCGGCTGGGAAGCAGATACGCAGTATTTT. The encoded protein is CASSWGTSGWEADTQYF. The whole variable domain, filled in from reference TRBV7-2 and TRBJ2-3, reads GAGVSQSPSNKVTEKGKDVELRCDPISGHTALYWYRQSLGQGLEFLIYFQGNSAPDKSGLPSDRFSAERTGGSVSTLTIQRTQQEDSAVYLCASSWGTSGWEADTQYFGPGTRLTVL.

CDR3 sequence reads: CASGQDRGHTDTQYF. Written as DNA, the CDR3 is TGTGCCAGCGGCCAGGACAGGGGCCACACAGATACGCAGTATTTT. The chain links TRBV6-5 to TRBJ2-3; 9 positions agree with TRBD1. From germline, CDR1 is MNHEY and CDR2 SVGAGI. CDR3 length equals 15 residues. Trimming cost V 8 bases and J 2 bases; bases outside gene matches: 8.

The chain is built from TRBV24-1 and TRBJ2-1, with D possibly matching TRBD2 (6 bases). The V gene lost 3 bases and the J gene lost 8 bases, with 13 bases spanning the gap. From germline, CDR1 is KGHDR and CDR2 SFDVKD. The CDR3 contains 14 residues. The CDR3 is CATSDDLGGDEQFF. The CDR3 coding sequence is TGTGCCACCAGTGATGACCTGGGGGGAGATGAGCAGTTCTTC.

The chain links TRBV12-3 or TRBV12-4 to TRBJ1-3, with a weak D call TRBD1 (5 bases). The CDR3 has 13 residues. The V gene lost 3 bases and the J gene lost 7 bases, with 10 bases spanning the gap. The CDR3 protein is CASSLLGGNTIYF. The CDR3 DNA follows: TGTGCCAGCAGTTTGCTTGGGGGGAACACCATATATTTT.

This chain joins TRBV6-4 and TRBJ1-2; 7 bases line up with TRBD1. The J segment lost 4 bases and the V segment lost 10 bases, leaving 6 bases of the junction unmatched. CDR3 size: 12 residues. Germline V CDR1 and CDR2: MRHNA, SNTAGT. In DNA form, the CDR3 reads TGTGCCACCGACCGGGACAGCTATGGCTACACCTTC. Translated: CATDRDSYGYTF.

This rearrangement joins TRBV7-2 to TRBJ1-4, with unresolved D. V lost 1 base and J lost 6, with 9 bases in between. Looked up from germline, CDR1 is SGHTA and CDR2 is FQGNSA. CDR3 length equals 14 residues. The CDR3 region has the DNA TGTGCCAGCAGCTTAGTCAGAGGTGATGAAAAACTGTTTTTT. This translates into CASSLVRGDEKLFF.

The chain has TRBV2 and TRBJ2-7; 10 positions match TRBD1. The V gene's germline CDR1 is SNHLY and CDR2 FYNNEI. J lost 4 bases, V lost 6 bases, and 3 bases had no gene match. The CDR3 extends over 13 amino acids. Here the CDR3 reads CASRRQGAYEQYF. The CDR3 region has the DNA TGTGCCAGCAGACGACAGGGGGCGTACGAGCAGTACTTC.

The chain is built from TRBV6-1 and TRBJ2-1, with TRBD1 as a possible D gene (6 bases). Looked up from germline, CDR1 is MNHNS and CDR2 is SASEGT. The CDR3 consists of 17 residues. V was shortened by 0 bases and J by 2 bases, with 14 bases between the two germline ends. The DNA for the CDR3 is TGTGCCAGCAGTGAAGCCGTAGGTGACAGGCCCTACAATGAGCAGTTCTTC. This encodes CASSEAVGDRPYNEQFF.

This chain joins TRBV4-2 and TRBJ1-5, with TRBD1 matching 7 bases. This CDR3 has 15 residues. CDR1 LGHNA and CDR2 YNFKEQ come from the germline V gene. The ends lost 0 bases at V and 3 bases at J; junction bases unmatched: 2. The CDR3 loop is CASSQDGQVNQPQHF. The CDR3 bases are TGTGCCAGCAGCCAAGATGGACAGGTCAATCAGCCCCAGCATTTT.